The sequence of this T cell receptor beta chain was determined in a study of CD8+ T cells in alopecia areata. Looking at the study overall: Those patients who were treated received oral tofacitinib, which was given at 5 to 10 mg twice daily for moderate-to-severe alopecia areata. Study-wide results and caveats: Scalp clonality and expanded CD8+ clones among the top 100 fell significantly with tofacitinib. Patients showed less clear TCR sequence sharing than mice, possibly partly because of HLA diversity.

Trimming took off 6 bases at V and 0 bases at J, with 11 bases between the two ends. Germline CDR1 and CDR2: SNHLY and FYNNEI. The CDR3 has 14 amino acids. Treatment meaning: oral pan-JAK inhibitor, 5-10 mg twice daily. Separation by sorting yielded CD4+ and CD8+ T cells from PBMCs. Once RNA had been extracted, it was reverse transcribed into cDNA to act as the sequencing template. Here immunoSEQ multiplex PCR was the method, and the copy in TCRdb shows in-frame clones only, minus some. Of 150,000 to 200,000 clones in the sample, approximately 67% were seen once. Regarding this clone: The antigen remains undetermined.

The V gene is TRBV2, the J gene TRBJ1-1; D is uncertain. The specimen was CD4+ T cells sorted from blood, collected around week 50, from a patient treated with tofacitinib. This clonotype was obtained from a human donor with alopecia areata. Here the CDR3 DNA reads TGTGCCAGCAGGATGACGGATGTGAACACTGAAGCTTTCTTT. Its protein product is CASRMTDVNTEAFF.